This TCR beta chain was obtained from a study of somatic mutations in cytotoxic T cells in rheumatoid arthritis. Original data processing: Of patient CD8+ clones exceeding 1%, few matched published virus-specific TCRB sequences. Some clones are missing from TCRdb's copy, which holds only in-frame ones; the method was immunoSEQ multiplex PCR. The V and J calls and clone size were taken over from that table, and D and trimming were inferred from the DNA. Of roughly 9,300 clones in the sample, 75% to 95% were seen once. The germline V and J ends were trimmed by 0 bases and 8 bases, with 14 bases remaining between them. The CDR3 consists of 15 residues. In germline, CDR1 is LGHNT, CDR2 FRNRAP. Worth noting for this clone: Its antigen is still unknown.

Notes on the study in general: A largest CD8+ clone above 20% of CD8+ cells occurred in about an eighth of the 65 patients. For rheumatoid arthritis patients, CD8+ clonality increased with age, whereas it did not in healthy controls.

Sequencing was performed on CD8+ T cells sorted from blood. This sequence originates from a woman aged 18-35 years with rheumatoid arthritis. V gene TRBV12-5 combines with J gene TRBJ2-1; perhaps TRBD2 as D (5 bases). CDR3 loop: CASGLVREKSDEQFF. The CDR3 nucleotides read TGTGCTAGTGGTTTGGTGAGGGAGAAGAGCGATGAGCAGTTCTTC.